The rows below give T cell receptor beta chains drawn from one sample of a study of Ad26.COV2.S vaccination and SARS-CoV-2 variants. Method: immunoSEQ multiplex PCR; TCRdb's copy keeps in-frame clones and lacks some. Of about 400,000 clones in the sample, approximately 89% were seen once. This material consisted of peripheral blood, taken in a trial of Ad26.COV2.S vaccine versus placebo. These TCRs come from a person between 18 and 65 years old who received the Ad26.COV2.S COVID-19 vaccine or a placebo. Each CDR3 is given with its conserved first and last residue. The D gene is left open where the match is weak. Size values are once, few and many counts, or a class for expanded clones, and some rows have none.

D gene	clone size	V gene	J gene	CDR3 DNA	CDR3 protein
TRBD2	.	TRBV28	TRBJ2-2	TGTGCCAGCGCTCCCCGACTAGCGGCCCTCAATTTTGGGGAGCTGTTTTTT	CASAPRLAALNFGELFF
.	.	TRBV25-1	TRBJ1-2	TGTGCCAGCAGTGCCGGGCGGCTCTATGGCTACACCTTC	CASSAGRLYGYTF
TRBD2	.	TRBV10-3	TRBJ2-2	TGTGCCTCCCAAAATGCCAGCGGGATAGTAGTGGGCACCGGGGAGCTGTTTTTT	CASQNASGIVVGTGELFF
.	.	TRBV5-4	TRBJ2-7	TGTGCCAGCAGCTTGGAGACGGGTGCCTACGAGCAGTACTTC	CASSLETGAYEQYF
.	.	TRBV5-1	TRBJ2-7	TGCGCCAGCAGCTTGGATAGTGTTAGCTACGAGCAGTACTTC	CASSLDSVSYEQYF
.	.	TRBV28	TRBJ1-1	TGTGCCAGCAGTTTAGGCAGGGGTACGACTGAAGCTTTCTTT	CASSLGRGTTEAFF
.	.	TRBV19	TRBJ1-5	TGTGCCAGTAGTCCTAATCAAATTCAGCCCCAGCATTTT	CASSPNQIQPQHF
.	few	TRBV6-4	TRBJ2-3	TGTGCCAGCAGCGCCGGGACTAGCACAGATACGCAGTATTTT	CASSAGTSTDTQYF
.	.	TRBV4-3	TRBJ2-3	TGCGCCAGCAGCCAAGATAGCCCGGATACGCAGTATTTT	CASSQDSPDTQYF
.	.	TRBV5-6	TRBJ2-5	TGTGCCAGCAGCTTGAGGCCAGGGGGGCAAGAGACCCAGTACTTC	CASSLRPGGQETQYF
TRBD2	.	TRBV25-1	TRBJ2-1	TGTGCCAGCAGTGAACCACGAGCGGGGATAAATGAGCAGTTCTTC	CASSEPRAGINEQFF
.	few	TRBV5-1	TRBJ1-1	TGCGCCAGCGCGGGAGGGGGACACACTGAAGCTTTCTTT	CASAGGGHTEAFF
.	.	TRBV19	TRBJ1-5	TGTGCCAGTAGTACCGGACAGATTAGCAATCAGCCCCAGCATTTT	CASSTGQISNQPQHF
.	few	TRBV4-2	TRBJ1-2	TGTGCCAGCAGCCAAGGGGGGAGGGAGGGCTACACCTTC	CASSQGGREGYTF
TRBD1	.	TRBV24-1	TRBJ2-5	TGTGCCACCAGTGAGTTGACAGGGGGAGAGACCCAGTACTTC	CATSELTGGETQYF
TRBD2	.	TRBV5-1	TRBJ2-5	TGCGCCAGCAGCTACGGGGGGTCCCAAGAGACCCAGTACTTC	CASSYGGSQETQYF
TRBD1	once	TRBV6-2/TRBV6-3	TRBJ1-2	TGTGCCAGCAGTTACCCGAGGACAGGGGAGCACTATGGCTACACCTTC	CASSYPRTGEHYGYTF
.	.	TRBV7-2	TRBJ1-2	TGTGCCAGCAGCTTAACCCCCATGGTTCAGGGGTTGGGCTACACCTTC	CASSLTPMVQGLGYTF
.	.	TRBV7-2	TRBJ2-1	TGTGCCAGCAGCTTAGCTAGTACGGGACGGAACTACAATGAGCAGTTCTTC	CASSLASTGRNYNEQFF
.	.	TRBV9	TRBJ2-4	TGTGCCAGCAGCGGGACATCGGGCACTCAGTACTTC	CASSGTSGTQYF
.	.	TRBV28	TRBJ2-2	TGTGCCAGCAGTTTAGATCGAGCGGCGACAGCTCGCACCGGGGAGCTGTTTTTT	CASSLDRAATARTGELFF
.	.	TRBV12-3/TRBV12-4	TRBJ1-4	TGTGCCAGCAGTTTAGCCGGGGAAAAACTGTTTTTT	CASSLAGEKLFF
TRBD2	.	TRBV5-8	TRBJ2-1	TGTGCCAGCAGCCCACGGGCGGGAGTGCGTAATGAGCAGTTCTTC	CASSPRAGVRNEQFF
.	.	TRBV5-1	TRBJ2-7	TGCGCCAGCAGCTTAGTCTCCTACGAGCAGTACTTC	CASSLVSYEQYF
.	few	TRBV11-3	TRBJ2-2	TGTGCCAGCAGCTTACCCCCCGGGGAGCTGTTTTTT	CASSLPPGELFF
TRBD2	.	TRBV13	TRBJ2-3	TGTGCCAGCAGCCTCCGGACTAGCGGGAGCACAGATACGCAGTATTTT	CASSLRTSGSTDTQYF
TRBD1	.	TRBV18	TRBJ2-7	TGTGCCAGCTCACCAGGACAGGGACAATCCTACGAGCAGTACTTC	CASSPGQGQSYEQYF
.	.	TRBV3-1/TRBV3-2	TRBJ1-1	TGTGCCAGCAGCCCGGCAGGGAGGACTGAAGCTTTCTTT	CASSPAGRTEAFF
TRBD2	.	TRBV6-5	TRBJ2-7	TGTGCCAGCAGTTACAGGACTAGCGGGCCGATCTACGAGCAGTACTTC	CASSYRTSGPIYEQYF
.	.	TRBV7-6	TRBJ2-2	TGTGCCAGCAGCCCCCTCTTGGACACCGGGGAGCTGTTTTTT	CASSPLLDTGELFF
TRBD2	.	TRBV2	TRBJ2-7	TGTGCCAGCAGGACTGGACTAGTCGACGAGCAGTACTTC	CASRTGLVDEQYF
.	.	TRBV7-2	TRBJ2-3	TGTGCCAGCAGTCGGGCGGACACAGATACGCAGTATTTT	CASSRADTDTQYF
TRBD2	.	TRBV7-3	TRBJ2-5	TGTGCCAGCAGCTTAAGCGGGGGGCCTAGTCGAGAGACCCAGTACTTC	CASSLSGGPSRETQYF
TRBD1	.	TRBV5-6	TRBJ1-2	TGTGCCAGCAGCCAGGGGGTGGCAGGCTTGGGCTACACCTTC	CASSQGVAGLGYTF
.	few	TRBV4-2	TRBJ2-5	TGTGCCAGCAGCCAAGATCCAAGGGAGGTGGAGACCCAGTACTTC	CASSQDPREVETQYF
TRBD2	.	TRBV7-9	TRBJ2-1	TGTGCCAGCAGCCCGGAGATAGCGGGAGGGCCTATACAGTTCTTC	CASSPEIAGGPIQFF
TRBD2	.	TRBV24-1	TRBJ2-1	TGTGCCACCAGTGTCACTGAGACGGGAGGGCCAGATGAGCAGTTCTTC	CATSVTETGGPDEQFF
.	.	TRBV5-5	TRBJ2-3	TGTGCCAGCACCACCGACCGGGGCACAGATACGCAGTATTTT	CASTTDRGTDTQYF
.	.	TRBV2	TRBJ2-3	TGTGCCAGCAGTGGGTTAGGCGGGATGACAGATACGCAGTATTTT	CASSGLGGMTDTQYF
.	once	TRBV28	TRBJ2-1	TGTGCCAGCAGTTTAAGATCCCGCCATGAGCAGTTCTTC	CASSLRSRHEQFF
.	.	TRBV9	TRBJ2-2	TGTGCCAGCAGCGTGGTAGGCGGTAACACCGGGGAGCTGTTTTTT	CASSVVGGNTGELFF
.	.	TRBV27	TRBJ1-2	TGTGCCAGCAGCAACCAGGGGCAACGGGTGTACACCTTC	CASSNQGQRVYTF
.	.	TRBV27	TRBJ2-2	TGTGCCAGCAGTCAAACCACCGGCCTCAGAAGGGGCGGGGAGCTGTTTTTT	CASSQTTGLRRGGELFF
.	.	TRBV15	TRBJ1-3	TGTGCCACCAGCAGCCCGGGCAGTGCTCCTGGAAACACCATATATTTT	CATSSPGSAPGNTIYF
.	.	TRBV5-1	TRBJ2-7	TGCGCCAGCAGCTTAGACTACTTCTCCTACGAGCAGTACTTC	CASSLDYFSYEQYF
TRBD1	.	TRBV5-1	TRBJ2-1	TGCGCCAGCAGCTTGGACGAGGGGGCTCGGTTCTTC	CASSLDEGARFF
.	.	TRBV7-9	TRBJ1-1	TGTGCCAGCAGCTTAGTTGCGGGGGCAAAATTTGAAGCTTTCTTT	CASSLVAGAKFEAFF
.	.	TRBV4-1	TRBJ2-7	TGCGCCAGCAGCCAAGAATGGCCAGGACTACTCTACGAGCAGTACTTC	CASSQEWPGLLYEQYF
TRBD1	.	TRBV5-1	TRBJ2-1	TGCGCCAGCAGGACGACAACTGGGGACAGGATGAGGTACAATGAGCAGTTCTTC	CASRTTTGDRMRYNEQFF
TRBD2	.	TRBV19	TRBJ2-7	TGTGCCAGTAGTATAGCGGCGCTAGCGGTCTACGAGCAGTACTTC	CASSIAALAVYEQYF
.	.	TRBV3-1/TRBV3-2	TRBJ2-7	TGTGCCAGCAGCCAACGAAATAGCGGTTACTACGAGCAGTACTTC	CASSQRNSGYYEQYF
.	.	TRBV5-6	TRBJ2-1	TGTGCCAGCAGTGGCCCGGGGGCCGGCGATGAGCAGTTCTTC	CASSGPGAGDEQFF